The 27 T cell receptor beta chains in this list originate from one sample, sequenced in a study of early T cells in non-severe SARS-CoV-2 infection (dated by TCRdb to 2020 to 2022). Library generation was performed with 5' RACE. The sequencer listed for this sample is NextSeq 500. TCRdb reanalyzed the raw reads on its own, using fastp at Q25 for trimming and MiXCR for clone calling, and kept in-frame beta chains. Each CDR3 protein appears once, grouped with its most common genes and DNA. A total of about 59,000 distinct CDR3 sequences appear in this sample, 13% of them only once. The ten largest clones represent 9.3% of the sample. This specimen was whole blood, taken at baseline. These receptors all stem from an adult who was a healthcare worker with PCR-confirmed SARS-CoV-2 infection or an uninfected control (not recorded which).

V usage is TRBV5-5 and J usage is TRBJ1-2, with TRBD1 as a possible D gene (6 bases). CDR1 is SGHKS and CDR2 is YYEKEE in the germline V gene (reference sequence). The length of the CDR3 is 14 residues. The ends were cut back, 4 bases at V and 4 bases at J, with 14 bases in the middle. CDR3 sequence: CASSRQVDSYGYTF. The CDR3 nucleotides read TGTGCCAGCAGCAGACAGGTGGATAGCTATGGCTACACCTTC.

This clonotype was seen only a few times. The chain is built from TRBV10-3 and TRBJ1-2; TRBD1 agrees at 7 bases. CDR1 ENHRY and CDR2 SYGVKD come from the germline V gene. The CDR3 totals 15 residues. Losses at the gene ends were 3 bases for V and 3 bases for J; bases not matched to a gene: 7. The CDR3 bases are TGTGCCATCAGTGAACCGGGACAGACGGACTATGGCTACACCTTC. This gives the protein CAISEPGQTDYGYTF.

The chain couples TRBV7-9 to TRBJ2-3; 7 nucleotides line up with TRBD1. There are 15 residues in the CDR3. V dropped 1 base and J dropped 4; count of bases not matched to a gene: 5. Looked up from germline, CDR1 is SEHNR and CDR2 is FQNEAQ (reference sequence). CDR3 bases: TGTGCCAGCAGCTTAGGGGACAGCCCAGCAGATACGCAGTATTTT. Its translation: CASSLGDSPADTQYF.

The chain combines TRBV11-3 with TRBJ1-6; D not resolved. V lost 6 bases and J lost 7, with 10 bases in between. CDR1 is SGHNT and CDR2 is YENEEA in the germline V gene. The length of the CDR3 is 13 residues. The CDR3 bases are TGTGCCAGCAGTCCGGGAGAGAATTCACCCCTCCACTTT. Translating it yields CASSPGENSPLHF. The full variable domain, completed using reference TRBV11-3 and TRBJ1-6, is EAGVVQSPRYKIIEKKQPVAFWCNPISGHNTLYWYLQNLGQGPELLIRYENEEAVDDSQLPKDRFSAERLKGVDSTLKIQPAELGDSAVYLCASSPGENSPLHFGNGTRLTVT.

This clonotype came up a few times. The chain employs TRBV5-8 and TRBJ1-2, with a possible D match to TRBD1 (6 bases). The CDR3 contains 15 residues. Germline V gene data show CDR1 as SGHTS and CDR2 as YDEGEE. V was pared by 3 bases and J by 4 bases, with 16 bases between. The CDR3 nucleotides read TGTGCCAGCAGCTACGGGGGGGGCGGAAGCTATGGCTACACCTTC. It translates to CASSYGGGGSYGYTF.

The CDR3, as DNA: TGTGCCAGCAGTCGGACAGGGGGCGTTTGGAACACTGAAGCTTTCTTT. Translation gives CASSRTGGVWNTEAFF. This sequence joins TRBV6-5 and TRBJ1-1; 11 nucleotides match TRBD1. The CDR3 covers 16 residues. Germline values: CDR1 MNHEY, CDR2 SVGAGI. V lost 5 bases to trimming and J lost 1 base; unmatched junction nucleotides: 6.

This clonotype was counted only a few times. This chain links TRBV11-2 with TRBJ1-1; weak D call: TRBD1 (5 bases). Germline CDR1 SGHAT, CDR2 FQNNGV. Trimming took off 1 base at V and 6 bases at J, with 12 bases between the two ends. CDR3 length: 14 amino acids. For the CDR3, the DNA is TGTGCCAGCAGCTTAGCCCAGGGTTGGGCTGAAGCTTTCTTT. It is translated as CASSLAQGWAEAFF.

This sequence joins TRBV18 and TRBJ2-1; 8 nucleotides match TRBD2. CDR3 length: 14 residues. With V trimmed by 3 bases and J by 4 bases, 2 bases remained unmatched. Per the germline V gene, CDR1 is KGHSH and CDR2 is LQKENI. CDR3 in DNA: TGTGCCAGCTCACCTGAGCGGGAGTACAATGAGCAGTTCTTC. It translates to CASSPEREYNEQFF. Full variable domain (outside the CDR3, taken from reference TRBV18 and TRBJ2-1): NAGVMQNPRHLVRRRGQEARLRCSPMKGHSHVYWYRQLPEEGLKFMVYLQKENIIDESGMPKERFSAEFPKEGPSILRIQQVVRGDSAAYFCASSPEREYNEQFFGPGTRLTVL.

In its sample, this clonotype was seen many times. Written as DNA, the CDR3 is TGTGCCAGCAGCTTGACTAGCGGGGGGTACAATGAGCAGTTCTTC. It encodes CASSLTSGGYNEQFF. The rearrangement joins TRBV7-3 to TRBJ2-1; the match to TRBD2 covers 13 bases. Germline V gene sequence: CDR1 SGHTA, CDR2 FQGTGA. The CDR3 spans 15 residues. V lost 3 bases, J lost 4 bases, and 0 bases stayed unmatched.

In this sample, this clonotype turned up many times. V and J are TRBV28 and TRBJ1-1; D is unresolved. CDR3 length: 15 amino acids. In germline, CDR1 is MDHEN, CDR2 SYDVKM. Trimming removed 3 bases at V and 1 base at J, with 12 bases between. The CDR3 DNA is TGTGCCAGCAGTTTTGCAGGTCGGAAGAACACTGAAGCTTTCTTT. Translated: CASSFAGRKNTEAFF.

The chain carries TRBV12-3 or TRBV12-4 and TRBJ1-2, with TRBD1 as a possible D gene (5 bases). V lost 3 bases and J 7 bases, leaving 18 bases between the germline ends. CDR3 length: 15 amino acids. CDR3 in amino acids: CASSLQEQGAGGYTF. The CDR3 coding sequence is TGTGCCAGCAGTTTGCAGGAACAAGGGGCCGGTGGCTACACCTTC.

Ten or more counts support this clonotype. The rearrangement joins TRBV28 to TRBJ1-1; 7 bases are a match to TRBD1. Germline CDR1 reads MDHEN; CDR2 reads SYDVKM. Unmatched junction bases numbered 10, after V lost 2 bases and J lost 1 base. The CDR3 is 17 amino acids. The CDR3 coding sequence is TGTGCCAGCAGTTTAGGGACAGTCGTGTGGAAGAACACTGAAGCTTTCTTT. It yields the protein CASSLGTVVWKNTEAFF.

This sequence joins TRBV12-3 or TRBV12-4 and TRBJ1-1, with a weak D call TRBD1 (5 bases). The CDR3 sequence is 14 residues long. V shed 6 bases and J shed 1 base, with 12 bases lying between them. CDR3 DNA sequence: TGTGCCAGCAGAACAGGTAACCAGAACACTGAAGCTTTCTTT. Translated: CASRTGNQNTEAFF.

CDR3 DNA sequence: TGTGCCAGCAGTACCCTTAGGGCGGGAAGGATCGATGAGCAGTTCTTC. This sequence encodes CASSTLRAGRIDEQFF. The V and J genes are TRBV6-2 or TRBV6-3 and TRBJ2-1, with a possible D match to TRBD2 (6 bases). V lost 5 bases and J lost 8, with 22 bases in between. CDR1 and CDR2 (germline): MNHEY, SVGEGT. This CDR3 region has 16 residues.

The chain is built from TRBV21-1 and TRBJ2-3; the D segment call TRBD1 is taken from the table without a DNA check. TRBV21-1 is shown as a pseudogene. The CDR3 is 16 amino acids. CDR3 protein: CASSAGTGDFTDTQYF. In DNA form, the CDR3 reads TGTGCCAGCAGCGCAGGGACAGGGGATTTCACAGATACGCAGTATTTT.

With regard to this clonotype: The junction shows a germline mismatch at one end, possibly a read error. The chain carries TRBV7-6 and TRBJ2-2; TRBD1 agrees at 7 bases. Looked up from germline, CDR1 is SGHVS and CDR2 is FNYEAQ. The CDR3 is 16 residues long. The CDR3 bases are TGTGTCAGCAGCTCTGGTAGGACAGGGAACACCGGGGAGCTGTTTTTT. Encoded protein: CVSSSGRTGNTGELFF.

The chain is built from TRBV6-2 or TRBV6-3 and TRBJ2-1; D possibly corresponds to TRBD2 (5 bases). Per germline, CDR1 MNHEY and CDR2 SVGEGT. This CDR3 comprises 16 residues. V shed 5 bases and J shed 2 bases, with 16 bases lying between them. DNA of the CDR3: TGTGCCAGCAGTACCCTCGGCGGGTCAACCTACAATGAGCAGTTCTTC. Amino acid sequence: CASSTLGGSTYNEQFF.

This rearrangement joins TRBV7-2 to TRBJ2-3, with D uncertain. The CDR3 is 14 residues long. Germline CDR1 reads SGHTA; CDR2 reads FQGNSA. The V and J ends lost 1 base and 1 base respectively, with 6 bases between them. The CDR3: CASSLVPGTDTQYF. The CDR3 region has the DNA TGTGCCAGCAGCTTAGTACCAGGCACAGATACGCAGTATTTT.

At least ten counts were recorded for this clonotype. This chain links TRBV5-1 with TRBJ2-2; 13 bases fit TRBD2. Per germline, CDR1 SGHRS and CDR2 YFSETQ. With V trimmed by 4 bases and J by 5 bases, 5 bases remained unmatched. The CDR3 loop spans 16 amino acids. CDR3 nucleotide sequence: TGCGCCAGCAGCCGCGGACTAGCGGGGGTTACCGGGGAGCTGTTTTTT. Translating it yields CASSRGLAGVTGELFF.

The table lists this clonotype with many counts. The rearrangement joins TRBV5-4 to TRBJ2-5; no clear D gene. Looked up from germline, CDR1 is SGHNT and CDR2 is YYREEE (reference sequence). The CDR3 is 13 amino acids. Trimming cost V 4 bases and J 2 bases, with 9 bases left between them. CDR3 bases: TGTGCCAGCAGCCCGGCCAGGCAAGAGACCCAGTACTTC. Translation gives CASSPARQETQYF.

This sequence joins TRBV9 and TRBJ2-7; the match to TRBD2 covers 8 bases. With V trimmed by 4 bases and J by 7 bases, 10 bases remained unmatched. CDR3 length equals 14 residues. The V gene's germline CDR1 is SGDLS and CDR2 YYNGEE. The CDR3 region has the DNA TGTGCCAGCAGCCCGATAGCGGGACCGGAGGAGCAGTACTTC. It codes for CASSPIAGPEEQYF.

This clonotype was seen only a few times. The J gene is TRBJ1-1, the V gene TRBV10-3, with 7 bases identical to TRBD1. The V gene's germline CDR1 is ENHRY and CDR2 SYGVKD. The CDR3 totals 13 residues. V dropped 6 bases and J dropped 4; count of bases not matched to a gene: 5. This CDR3 is CAISPTGRTEAFF. The CDR3 nucleotides read TGTGCCATCAGCCCGACAGGGCGCACTGAAGCTTTCTTT.

This clonotype was found a few times. V and J are TRBV27 and TRBJ1-1, with D tentatively TRBD1 (5 bases). The CDR3 sequence is 14 residues long. The germline V gene encodes CDR1 MNHEY and CDR2 SMNVEV (reference sequence). V was cut by 1 base and J by 6 bases, with 12 bases left in between. CDR3 coding DNA: TGTGCCAGCAGTTTATTAGGAGGGGTCGCTGAAGCTTTCTTT. Amino acids: CASSLLGGVAEAFF.

This clonotype was counted between two and nine times. The genes are TRBV12-3 or TRBV12-4 and TRBJ2-3; D is ambiguous. This CDR3 is 14 amino acids long. The V end lost 3 bases, the J end lost 2 bases, and 9 bases lay between the germline ends. CDR3 nucleotide sequence: TGTGCCAGCAGTTTGGCCCATACCACAGATACGCAGTATTTT. It translates to CASSLAHTTDTQYF.

CDR3 nucleotide sequence: TGTGCCAGCACGATACCTACAGGGGTAAACACTGAAGCTTTCTTT. Translated: CASTIPTGVNTEAFF. The chain is built from TRBV7-9 and TRBJ1-1; TRBD1 agrees at 7 bases. Germline V lookup: CDR1 SEHNR, CDR2 FQNEAQ (reference sequence). This CDR3 contains 15 residues. V lost 7 bases to trimming and J lost 2 bases; unmatched junction nucleotides: 10.

This clonotype has a handful of counts. The chain carries TRBV27 and TRBJ1-1; no firm D call. V gave up 6 bases and J gave up 0 bases, with 8 bases separating them. This CDR3 has 13 residues. In germline, CDR1 is MNHEY, CDR2 SMNVEV (reference sequence). CDR3 DNA sequence: TGTGCCAGCAGACTCAGGATGAACACTGAAGCTTTCTTT. Its protein product is CASRLRMNTEAFF.

The chain uses TRBV27 and TRBJ2-3; D is undetermined. This CDR3 has 11 amino acids. The germline V and J ends were trimmed by 7 bases and 6 bases, with 8 bases remaining between them. Germline assignment: CDR1 MNHEY and CDR2 SMNVEV (reference sequence). DNA for the CDR3: TGTGCCAGCATGAGGTGGGATACGCAGTATTTT. Amino acids: CASMRWDTQYF.